These 12 T cell receptor beta chains were sequenced from one sample in a study of CD8+ T cells in alopecia areata. RNA was isolated and reverse transcribed to cDNA, the sequencing template. Some clones are missing from TCRdb's copy, which holds only in-frame ones; the method was immunoSEQ multiplex PCR. The data contain fewer than 200,000 clones, 60% to 75% of them singletons. The treatment denotes: oral pan-JAK inhibitor, 5-10 mg twice daily. Sequences were derived from CD4+ T cells sorted from blood, sampled at week 24, from a patient treated with tofacitinib. These TCRs come from a human donor with alopecia areata.

The genes are TRBV7-8 and TRBJ2-4; 9 bases align to TRBD1. J gave up 4 bases and V 5 bases, and 3 bases lay outside the gene matches. The CDR3 loop spans 14 amino acids. Looked up from germline, CDR1 is SGHVS and CDR2 is FQNEAQ. CDR3 sequence: CASSPGQGKNIQYF. CDR3 bases: TGTGCCAGCAGCCCTGGACAGGGGAAAAACATTCAGTACTTC.

The genes are TRBV19 and TRBJ1-3, with D perhaps matching TRBD1 (6 bases). The germline CDR1 and CDR2 sequences are LNHDA and SQIVND (reference sequence). V lost 3 bases, J lost 2 bases, and 8 bases lay in between. This CDR3 spans 14 amino acids. This CDR3 reads CASSIRGPGNTIYF. As DNA, the CDR3 is TGTGCCAGTAGTATCAGGGGCCCTGGAAACACCATATATTTT.

In this sample, this clone turned up a few times. V is TRBV30 and J is TRBJ2-2; D call uncertain. The V gene's germline CDR1 is GTSNPN and CDR2 SVGIG (reference sequence). The CDR3 totals 13 residues. Between the trimmed V and J ends, which lost 4 bases and 4 bases, there was a span of 10 bases. As DNA, the CDR3 is TGTGCCTGGACCCTCACTGGCACCGGGGAGCTGTTTTTT. It is translated as CAWTLTGTGELFF.

This chain links TRBV29-1 with TRBJ2-1; 13 nucleotides match TRBD2. The germline gives CDR1 SQVTM, CDR2 ANQGSEA. V shed 6 bases and J 6 bases; nucleotides not matched to a gene: 17. This CDR3 comprises 18 residues. The CDR3 DNA reads as TGCAGCGTCATACTAGCGGGGGGGCCCCCACTTAGCGGCAATGAGCAGTTCTTC. Translating gives CSVILAGGPPLSGNEQFF.

The chain combines TRBV30 with TRBJ2-3; 9 positions agree with TRBD2. The CDR3 totals 16 residues. V was clipped by 2 bases and J by 3 bases; unmatched bases: 9. The germline V gene encodes CDR1 GTSNPN and CDR2 SVGIG (reference sequence). The CDR3 here is CAWSRRLAGSTDTQYF. The CDR3 DNA sequence: TGTGCCTGGAGTCGACGGCTAGCGGGGAGTACAGATACGCAGTATTTT.

The chain employs TRBV30 and TRBJ2-2; a possible D gene is TRBD1 (5 bases). The CDR3 runs 15 residues. The germline V gene encodes CDR1 GTSNPN and CDR2 SVGIG (reference sequence). V shed 2 bases and J shed 5 bases, with 15 bases lying between them. CDR3 amino acids: CAWSPPRVATGELFF. CDR3 nucleotide sequence: TGTGCCTGGAGTCCCCCCAGGGTAGCAACCGGGGAGCTGTTTTTT.

The V and J genes are TRBV2 and TRBJ1-4; D is unclear. The CDR3 runs to 13 residues. Germline V gene sequence: CDR1 SNHLY, CDR2 FYNNEI. Trimming cost V 7 bases and J 8 bases, with 14 bases left between them. The CDR3 loop reads CASKGKVWEKLFF. CDR3 DNA sequence: TGTGCCAGCAAAGGAAAGGTGTGGGAAAAACTGTTTTTT.

The count of this clone is one. The genes are TRBV25-1 and TRBJ2-5; D gene unclear. Germline CDR1 MGHDK, CDR2 SYGVNS. Trimming removed 0 bases at V and 1 base at J, with 3 bases between. This CDR3 has 13 amino acids. CDR3 in amino acids: CASSEYTQETQYF. For the CDR3, the DNA is TGTGCCAGCAGTGAATACACCCAAGAGACCCAGTACTTC. The variable domain in full, completed from reference TRBV25-1 and TRBJ2-5, reads EADIYQTPRYLVIGTGKKITLECSQTMGHDKMYWYQQDPGMELHLIHYSYGVNSTEKGDLSSESTVSRIRTEHFPLTLESARPSHTSQYLCASSEYTQETQYFGPGTRLLVL.

V and J are TRBV20-1 and TRBJ1-2; D is unresolved. V lost 5 bases to trimming and J lost 6 bases, with 4 bases between them. The CDR3 contains 9 residues. The germline V gene encodes CDR1 DFQATT and CDR2 SNEGSKA (reference sequence). The CDR3 is CSAGDGYTF. For the CDR3, the DNA is TGCAGTGCTGGGGATGGCTACACCTTC.

The chain employs TRBV30 and TRBJ2-3; the match to TRBD1 covers 11 bases. J gave up 0 bases and V 1 base, and 3 bases lay outside the gene matches. The germline V gene encodes CDR1 GTSNPN and CDR2 SVGIG (reference sequence). The CDR3 runs to 16 residues. This CDR3 is CAWSDGQGASTDTQYF. The CDR3 bases are TGTGCCTGGAGTGATGGACAGGGGGCGAGCACAGATACGCAGTATTTT. Variable domain in full (rest from reference TRBV30 and TRBJ2-3): SQTIHQWPATLVQPVGSPLSLECTVEGTSNPNLYWYRQAAGRGLQLLFYSVGIGQISSEVPQNLSASRPQDRQFILSSKKLLLSDSGFYLCAWSDGQGASTDTQYFGPGTRLTVL.

A single count supports this clone. The chain couples TRBV2 to TRBJ1-5; 7 positions match TRBD1. Losses at the gene ends were 11 bases for V and 4 bases for J; bases not matched to a gene: 8. This CDR3 comprises 13 residues. In germline, CDR1 is SNHLY, CDR2 FYNNEI. Here the CDR3 reads CAGGTEPNQPQHF. The CDR3 DNA follows: TGTGCCGGCGGGACAGAGCCTAATCAGCCCCAGCATTTT.

The V and J genes are TRBV6-1 and TRBJ2-3, with 11 bases aligning to TRBD2. The germline CDR1 and CDR2 sequences are MNHNS and SASEGT. The CDR3 consists of 15 residues. Trimming at V came to 7 bases and at J to 8 bases, leaving 11 bases not matched to a gene. The CDR3 coding sequence is TGTGCCAGCAAGAGTCTAGCGGGGGGCCCTGGTACGCAGTATTTT. Encoded protein: CASKSLAGGPGTQYF.